The T cell receptor (beta chain) under discussion was sequenced for a study of CD8 T cells in ankylosing spondylitis. Study results and limitations: A motif of 8 or 9 highly homologous TCR beta variants was seen as apparently characteristic of ankylosing spondylitis blood. Matched synovial fluid from ankylosing spondylitis patients was reported to be enriched for disease-linked clones. Peripheral blood held disease-linked clones only at relatively low frequency, and these were CD8+.

Quantitative barcoded 5'-RACE was used to prepare TCR beta libraries. TCRdb recomputed calls from the 5' RACE reads with MiXCR, one row per CDR3 protein. The table has a few hundred thousand distinct CDR3 sequences, approximately 10% seen once; the top ten hold under 25%. The table lists this clonotype with many counts. The antigen remains undetermined. V was pared by 0 bases and J by 7 bases, with 11 bases between. The CDR3 consists of 13 residues. Germline assignment: CDR1 SGHRS and CDR2 YFSETQ. This receptor was identified in a male donor with ankylosing spondylitis or in good health (not recorded which). V usage is TRBV5-1 and J usage is TRBJ2-7, with a weak D call TRBD1 (5 bases). The material sequenced was blood, either unsorted or a sorted T cell fraction (not recorded which). CDR3 sequence: CASSLAQGWEQYF. The DNA for the CDR3 is TGCGCCAGCAGCTTGGCTCAGGGTTGGGAGCAGTACTTC.